The present T cell receptor beta chain was sequenced within a study of technical replicates of blood from a handful of donors. V was pared by 1 base and J by 3 bases, with 13 bases between. The germline V gene has CDR1 SGHTA and CDR2 FQGNSA. The length of the CDR3 is 15 residues. TCRdb keeps only in-frame clones here, not all; method: immunoSEQ multiplex PCR. Found here are 50,000 to 60,000 clones, roughly 94% of them singletons; the top ten hold 3%. The rearrangement uses TRBV7-2 and TRBJ2-7; maybe TRBD2 (6 bases). The receptor was derived from a human donor in good health. Some clones in this sample may be carry-over from other donors' samples. Source material: PBMCs. CDR3: CASSLVAAQGYEQYF. The CDR3 DNA reads TGTGCCAGCAGCTTAGTAGCGGCCCAAGGCTACGAGCAGTACTTC.